The clone carrying this TCR beta chain was picked up many times. Data came from immunoSEQ multiplex PCR; TCRdb stores just in-frame clones and leaves some out. The table lists 150,000 to 200,000 clones, approximately 90% of them singletons, with under 1.5% in the top ten. This sample was included in a study of T cell responses to AZD1222 COVID-19 vaccine. V shed 3 bases, J shed 0 bases, and the junction held 8 bases outside the gene matches. CDR1 and CDR2 (germline): SGHRS, YFSETQ. The CDR3 loop spans 17 amino acids. The TCR originated in an adult who received the AZD1222 COVID-19 vaccine. The sequences come from peripheral blood, collected 28 days after the second AZD1222 dose. The V call is TRBV5-1, the J call TRBJ1-1, with TRBD1 identical over 10 bases. The CDR3 region is CASSSKWDRGMNTEAFF. For the CDR3, the DNA is TGCGCCAGCAGCTCAAAATGGGACAGGGGCATGAACACTGAAGCTTTCTTT.